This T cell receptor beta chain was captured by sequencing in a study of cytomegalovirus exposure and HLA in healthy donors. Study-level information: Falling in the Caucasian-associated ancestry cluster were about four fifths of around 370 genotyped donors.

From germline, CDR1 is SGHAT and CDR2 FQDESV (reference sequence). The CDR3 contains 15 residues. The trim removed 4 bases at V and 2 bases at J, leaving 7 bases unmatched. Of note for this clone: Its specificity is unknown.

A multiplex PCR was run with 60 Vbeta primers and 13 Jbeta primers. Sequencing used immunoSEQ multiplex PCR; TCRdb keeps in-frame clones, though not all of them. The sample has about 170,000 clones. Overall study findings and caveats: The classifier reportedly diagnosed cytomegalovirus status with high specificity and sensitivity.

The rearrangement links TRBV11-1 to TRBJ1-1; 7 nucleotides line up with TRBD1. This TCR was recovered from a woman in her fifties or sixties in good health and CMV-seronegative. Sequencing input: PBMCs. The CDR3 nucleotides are TGTGCCAGCAGCTCAGACAGGGCCTTTAACACTGAAGCTTTCTTT. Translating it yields CASSSDRAFNTEAFF.